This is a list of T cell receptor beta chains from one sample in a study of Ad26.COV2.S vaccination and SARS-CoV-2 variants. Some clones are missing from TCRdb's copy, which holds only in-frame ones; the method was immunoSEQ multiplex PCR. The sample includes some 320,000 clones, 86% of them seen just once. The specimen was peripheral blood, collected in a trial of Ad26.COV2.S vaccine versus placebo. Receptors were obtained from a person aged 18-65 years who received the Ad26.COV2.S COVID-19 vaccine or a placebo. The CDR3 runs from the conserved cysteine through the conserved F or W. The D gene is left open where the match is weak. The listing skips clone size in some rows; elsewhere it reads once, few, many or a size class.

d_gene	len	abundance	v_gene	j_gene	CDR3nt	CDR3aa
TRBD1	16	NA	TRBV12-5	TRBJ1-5	TGTGCTAGTGGTCCCCCGACAGGGAAGGGCAGTCAGCCCCAGCATTTT	CASGPPTGKGSQPQHF
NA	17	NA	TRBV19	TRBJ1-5	TGTGCCAGTAGTATCTACCCCCAGGGTTATAGCAATCAGCCCCAGCATTTT	CASSIYPQGYSNQPQHF
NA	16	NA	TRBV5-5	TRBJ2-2	TGTGCCAGCAGCCCGCCCAGGGCCCATCAGGCCGGGGAGCTGTTTTTT	CASSPPRAHQAGELFF
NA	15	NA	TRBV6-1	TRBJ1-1	TGTGCCAGCAGTGAACCCCTCTCAGCGAACACTGAAGCTTTCTTT	CASSEPLSANTEAFF
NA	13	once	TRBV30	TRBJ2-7	TGTGCCTGGAGCTCAGGGGCTGTCTACGAGCAGTACTTC	CAWSSGAVYEQYF
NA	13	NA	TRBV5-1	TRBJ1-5	TGCGCCAGCAGCTTGTCTGAGAATCAGCCCCAGCATTTT	CASSLSENQPQHF
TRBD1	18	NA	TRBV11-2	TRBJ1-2	TGTGCCCCCGCACGGTCCCACTCGGGACAGGACCCGTTCTATGGCTACACCTTC	CAPARSHSGQDPFYGYTF
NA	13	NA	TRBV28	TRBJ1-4	TGTGCCAGCAGTTGGGCCGCAAATGAAAAACTGTTTTTT	CASSWAANEKLFF
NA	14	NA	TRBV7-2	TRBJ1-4	TGTGCCAGCACCCTAGGGGGGGGTGGTGAAAAACTGTTTTTT	CASTLGGGGEKLFF
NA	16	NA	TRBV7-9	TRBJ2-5	TGTGCCAGCAGCCCCTCCAACAGGGACCCCCAAGAGACCCAGTACTTC	CASSPSNRDPQETQYF
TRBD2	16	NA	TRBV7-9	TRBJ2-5	TGTGCCAGCAGCTTAGCTACAAGCGGGGCTCAAGAGACCCAGTACTTC	CASSLATSGAQETQYF
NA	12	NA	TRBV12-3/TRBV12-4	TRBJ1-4	TGTGCCAGCTGGGCTCCCCTGATGTTATTGTTTTTT	CASWAPLMLLFF
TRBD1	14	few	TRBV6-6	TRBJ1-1	TGTGCCAGCAGTTTGGGACAGGGGGGGACTGAAGCTTTCTTT	CASSLGQGGTEAFF
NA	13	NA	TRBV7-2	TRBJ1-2	TGTGCCAGCAGCTTACGGGTTTGGGATGGCTACACCTTC	CASSLRVWDGYTF
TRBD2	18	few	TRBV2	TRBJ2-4	TGTGCCAGCAGTGAACGGGTAGCGGGGGACCCAGCCAAAAACATTCAGTACTTC	CASSERVAGDPAKNIQYF
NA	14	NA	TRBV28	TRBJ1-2	TGTGCCAGCAGTTTAATTTTAAGGGGCTATGGCTACACCTTC	CASSLILRGYGYTF
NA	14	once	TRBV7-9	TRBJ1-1	TGTGCCAGCAGCTTGTTGGGGGACTACACTGAAGCTTTCTTT	CASSLLGDYTEAFF
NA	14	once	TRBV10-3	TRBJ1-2	TGTGCCATCAGTGACCCCGGACAGAACTATGGCTACACCTTC	CAISDPGQNYGYTF